Following are 18 T cell receptor beta chains from one sample sequenced in a study of T cells in Graves' hyperthyroidism and ophthalmopathy. TCR beta CDR3 sequences were amplified from RNA transcripts. Using the HTBI primer set, a first-round RT-PCR was run on the TCR CDR3. TCRdb passed the multiplex PCR reads through MiXCR, listing each CDR3 protein once. The sample comprises hundreds of thousands of distinct CDR3 sequences, about 15% of which are singletons, and more than 8.5% rests with the top ten. The sequenced sample consisted of blood. The source of these receptors is a woman under 30 with Graves' hyperthyroidism.

This clonotype was counted between two and nine times. The V gene is TRBV4-1, the J gene TRBJ2-7, with 9 bases fitting TRBD1. V trimming: 3 bases; J trimming: 1 base; junction bases outside the gene matches: 7. The CDR3 is made up of 16 amino acids. Germline lookup yields CDR1 MGHRA and CDR2 YSYEKL. The CDR3 region is CASSHAPGQGSYEQYF. The CDR3 DNA sequence: TGCGCCAGCAGCCATGCTCCGGGACAGGGTTCCTACGAGCAGTACTTC.

This clonotype was counted at least ten times. The CDR3 reads CSASHGRRYEQYF. In nucleotides, the CDR3 is TGCAGTGCTAGCCACGGGAGGCGCTACGAGCAGTACTTC. V gene TRBV20-1 combines with J gene TRBJ2-7; 7 nucleotides align to TRBD2. V lost 3 bases and J lost 3; bases outside the gene matches: 5. This CDR3 region has 13 residues. The germline V gene has CDR1 DFQATT and CDR2 SNEGSKA (reference sequence).

This clonotype showed up many times. The CDR3 loop is CASSYSASGRGETQYF. In DNA form, the CDR3 reads TGTGCCAGCAGTTACTCGGCTAGCGGGAGAGGGGAGACCCAGTACTTC. This sequence joins TRBV6-5 and TRBJ2-5; TRBD2 matches 10 bases. Germline CDR1 MNHEY, CDR2 SVGAGI. Trimming at V came to 0 bases and at J to 5 bases, leaving 6 bases not matched to a gene. The CDR3 spans 16 residues.

The sample holds a few counts of this clonotype. Germline and junction disagree at one end, which may indicate a read error. This rearrangement joins TRBV29-1 to TRBJ2-1; 9 nucleotides line up with TRBD2. Germline lookup yields CDR1 SQVTM and CDR2 ANQGSEA. The CDR3 runs 15 residues. The CDR3 here is CSVAQAGGLNNEQSF. The CDR3 nucleotides read TGCAGCGTTGCCCAAGCGGGAGGTCTGAACAATGAGCAGTCCTTC.

Note on this clonotype: A much bigger clone sits one base away, suggesting this may be a read error. The chain recombines TRBV2 with TRBJ1-4; D is unresolved. The CDR3 length is 15 residues. CDR1 and CDR2 (germline): SNHLY, FYNNEI. The CDR3 DNA sequence: TGTGCCACCAACTACCTCCGGGCCTCTAATGAAAAACCGTTTTTT. Its translation: CATNYLRASNEKPFF.

This clonotype was counted only a few times. The rearrangement links TRBV29-1 to TRBJ1-1; no clear D gene. The CDR3 spans 12 residues. The germline V gene encodes CDR1 SQVTM and CDR2 ANQGSEA. V lost 7 bases to trimming and J lost 3 bases, with 12 bases between them. The CDR3 is CSGCRSDTEAFF. The DNA of the CDR3 is TGCAGCGGTTGTAGATCGGACACTGAAGCTTTCTTT.

This clonotype was detected many times. V and J are TRBV12-3 or TRBV12-4 and TRBJ2-3, with D unresolved. The CDR3 totals 15 residues. V lost 4 bases to trimming and J lost 2 bases, with 13 bases between them. The CDR3: CASSYLVLPTDTQYF. In DNA, the CDR3 is TGTGCCAGCAGTTATCTAGTCCTTCCCACAGATACGCAGTATTTT.

This clonotype appeared many times. DNA for the CDR3: TGTGCCAGCAGTATCCCCGGAAAGGCGGCCCAGACCCAGTACTTC. Encoded protein: CASSIPGKAAQTQYF. The chain joins TRBV12-3 or TRBV12-4 to TRBJ2-5, with D uncertain. V was pared by 5 bases and J by 6 bases, with 19 bases between. This CDR3 is 15 amino acids long.

The chain carries TRBV10-3 and TRBJ2-3, with D maybe TRBD1 (6 bases). The CDR3 sequence is 16 residues long. The germline CDR1 and CDR2 sequences are ENHRY and SYGVKD. With 3 bases removed from V and 5 bases from J, the gap between germline ends came to 18 bases. The DNA of the CDR3 is TGTGCCATCAGTGATATAAGACAGGCTCGGGGAGATACGCAGTATTTT. As protein: CAISDIRQARGDTQYF.

In this sample, this clonotype turned up many times. The chain links TRBV18 to TRBJ2-7; TRBD1 agrees at 9 bases. The V gene end was trimmed by 3 bases and the J gene end by 1 base; junction bases not matched to a gene: 7. This CDR3 spans 16 amino acids. Germline CDR1 reads KGHSH; CDR2 reads LQKENI. The DNA for the CDR3 is TGTGCCAGCTCACCGATGGACAGGGGAACGTCCTACGAGCAGTACTTC. Its protein product is CASSPMDRGTSYEQYF.

The rearrangement joins TRBV4-1 to TRBJ1-5; D gene ambiguous. Germline CDR1 and CDR2: MGHRA and YSYEKL. Trimming took 3 bases from V and 6 from J, leaving 12 bases between them. The CDR3 has 14 amino acids. CDR3: CASSQFLSGQPQHF. The DNA of the CDR3 is TGCGCCAGCAGCCAGTTTCTATCAGGTCAGCCCCAGCATTTT.

This clonotype came up many times. The V call is TRBV13, the J call TRBJ1-1, with D unclear. Trimming took 4 bases from V and 0 from J, leaving 12 bases between them. The CDR3 is 15 amino acids. Germline V gene lookup returns CDR1 PRHDT and CDR2 FYEKMQ (reference sequence). CDR3 nucleotide sequence: TGTGCCAGCAGCTCCGGGCCTTCGATGAACACTGAAGCTTTCTTT. It codes for CASSSGPSMNTEAFF.

This clonotype was picked up a small number of times. The CDR3 protein is CASSQEPGNPLRYF. DNA for the CDR3: TGTGCCAGCAGCCAAGAACCCGGGAACCCACTTAGGTACTTC. The chain carries TRBV3-1 and TRBJ2-4; a weak D match, TRBD2 (5 bases). CDR3 size: 14 residues. V lost 0 bases to trimming and J lost 15 bases, with 18 bases between them. Germline CDR1 is LGHDT and CDR2 is YNNKEL (reference sequence).

This clonotype was detected a few times. The rearrangement links TRBV20-1 to TRBJ1-2; TRBD1 matches 12 bases. CDR1 is DFQATT and CDR2 is SNEGSKA in the germline V gene (reference sequence). The CDR3 is made up of 14 amino acids. V was clipped by 3 bases and J by 14 bases; unmatched bases: 13. CDR3 in DNA: TGCAGTGCTAGCGGGACAGGGGGCTCCCAGATAGTAACCTTC. This sequence encodes CSASGTGGSQIVTF.

This clonotype was seen more than once but under ten times. The chain employs TRBV4-1 and TRBJ2-5, with D possibly matching TRBD1 (6 bases). With 1 base removed from V and 5 bases from J, the gap between germline ends came to 17 bases. The germline gives CDR1 MGHRA, CDR2 YSYEKL. The CDR3 length is 16 residues. CDR3 sequence (DNA): TGCGCCAGCAGCCAAGTGGGGCAGGGGCGGAGGGAGACCCAGTACTTC. Protein sequence: CASSQVGQGRRETQYF.

In this sample, this clonotype turned up many times. The chain links TRBV25-1 to TRBJ2-7; D remains ambiguous. Germline V gene sequence: CDR1 MGHDK, CDR2 SYGVNS. There are 14 residues in the CDR3. V lost 4 bases and J 1 base, leaving 11 bases between the germline ends. The CDR3 loop reads CASSAPGGSYEQYF. The CDR3 coding sequence is TGTGCCAGCAGTGCGCCAGGTGGATCCTACGAGCAGTACTTC.

This clonotype has only a few counts. This sequence joins TRBV4-3 and TRBJ2-7; no clear D. Germline CDR1 is LGHNA and CDR2 is YSLEER. V lost 2 bases and J 4 bases, leaving 21 bases between the germline ends. This CDR3 region has 17 residues. In DNA, the CDR3 is TGCGCCAGCAGCCAACACACTCAAGATGTCCCCTGGTACGAGCAGTACTTC. Protein product: CASSQHTQDVPWYEQYF.

Comments on this clonotype: A single base separates this from a much larger clone, so it may be a read error. The V gene is TRBV6-9, the J gene TRBJ1-5, with D perhaps TRBD1 (5 bases). The V gene's germline CDR1 is MNHGY and CDR2 SVAAGI. This CDR3 comprises 13 residues. Here the CDR3 reads CGSSYDRNQPQHF. DNA for the CDR3: TGTGGCAGCAGTTACGACAGAAATCAGCCCCAGCATTTT.